This TCR beta chain appears in the sequencing data of a study of T-cell reconstitution after alpha-beta-depleted transplantation in children. This clonotype was seen a handful of times. What it binds is not known. The V end was cut by 0 bases, the J end by 4 bases, with 10 bases between. The germline V gene has CDR1 SGHVS and CDR2 FNYEAQ. This CDR3 is 15 amino acids long. Preparing the TCRbeta library involved the use of unique molecular identifiers. TCRdb re-called the PCR reads with MiXCR, one entry per CDR3 protein. The sample lists 440,000 or so distinct CDR3 sequences, about 40% occurring once. General study points: Surviving recipient T cells and thymic progenitors underlay high day-60 TCRbeta diversity in some patients. Fresh T-cell production supplied most of the T-cell counts and diversity seen one year after transplant. Several hundred rapidly expanded clones from non-depleted graft cells reportedly supplied alpha-beta T cells about two months post-transplant.

Source: PBMCs, taken before TCRalphabeta/CD19-depleted stem cell transplant. The sequence came from a girl aged 2 to 10 with aplastic anemia, due to receive a stem cell transplant. V is TRBV7-6 and J is TRBJ2-1; D not resolved. This chain's CDR3 is CASSLAYRKYNEQFF. As DNA, the CDR3 is TGTGCCAGCAGCTTAGCGTACAGAAAATACAATGAGCAGTTCTTC.